This TCR beta chain came from a study of identical twins. TCRdb re-called the 5' RACE reads with MiXCR, one entry per CDR3 protein. The sample holds 1.5 million to 2 million distinct CDR3 sequences; about 32% are singletons and the top ten take approximately 0.29%. Germline V gene lookup returns CDR1 MGHDK and CDR2 SYGVNS. J gave up 6 bases and V 4 bases, and 2 bases lay outside the gene matches. CDR3 length equals 14 residues. The sequenced sample consisted of cord blood. The receptor was isolated from a newborn girl in good health. The chain uses TRBV25-1 and TRBJ2-2, with 10 positions matching TRBD2. The CDR3 DNA reads TGTGCCAGCAGTGTCCTAGCGGGAGCCGGGGAGCTGTTTTTT. Translating it yields CASSVLAGAGELFF.